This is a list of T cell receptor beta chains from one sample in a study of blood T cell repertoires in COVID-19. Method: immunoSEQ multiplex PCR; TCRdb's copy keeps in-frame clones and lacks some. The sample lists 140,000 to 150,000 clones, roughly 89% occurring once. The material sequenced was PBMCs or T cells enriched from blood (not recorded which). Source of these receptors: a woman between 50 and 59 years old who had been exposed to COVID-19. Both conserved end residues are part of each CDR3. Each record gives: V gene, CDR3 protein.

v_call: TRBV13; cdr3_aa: CASSLPLPGTEAFF
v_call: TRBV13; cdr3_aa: CASSGRDRKYNEQFF
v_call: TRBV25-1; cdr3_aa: CASSERDIDGYTF
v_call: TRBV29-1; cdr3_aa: CSVGDSDNYGYTF
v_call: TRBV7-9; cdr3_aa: CASSLANPNALGYTF
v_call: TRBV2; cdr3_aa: CASHRDSSYEQYF
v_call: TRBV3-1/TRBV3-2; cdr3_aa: CASSQGAMKKLFF
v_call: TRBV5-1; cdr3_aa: CASSLPVSSYNEQFF
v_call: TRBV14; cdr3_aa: CASGPSGNTIYF
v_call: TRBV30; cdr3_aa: CAWSVQGRGSPLHF
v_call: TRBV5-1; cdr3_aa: CASGGGTLNTEAFF
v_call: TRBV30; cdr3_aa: CAWSDGPGEQFF
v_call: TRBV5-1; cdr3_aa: CASSLGGQGMVYTF
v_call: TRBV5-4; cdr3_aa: CASSFGGSYNSPLHF
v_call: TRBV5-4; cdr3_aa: CASSADREHNSPLHF
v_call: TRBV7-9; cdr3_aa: CASSPGQYSNQPQHF
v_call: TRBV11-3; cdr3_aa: CASSPVASGTAEQFF
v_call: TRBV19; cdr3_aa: CASSIQGERTDTQYF
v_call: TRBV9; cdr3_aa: CASSLDRVTEAFF
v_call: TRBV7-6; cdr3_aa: CASSTTGGVGNTIYF